A single sample gave rise to the 32 T cell receptor beta chains below, sequenced in a study of blood T cell repertoires in COVID-19. Measured with immunoSEQ multiplex PCR; TCRdb has only the in-frame clones, and not every one. The sample shows 74,000 or so clones, roughly nine tenths of them seen only once. Sequencing used peripheral blood. The receptor source for this set is a middle-aged man with active COVID-19.

J is TRBJ2-2 and V is TRBV5-1; TRBD1 agrees at 9 bases. V lost 4 bases and J lost 2; bases outside the gene matches: 15. From germline, CDR1 is SGHRS and CDR2 YFSETQ. This CDR3 region has 19 residues. The CDR3 sequence is CASSIPGTGYNFNTGELFF. In nucleotides, the CDR3 is TGCGCCAGCAGCATCCCCGGGACAGGGTACAACTTTAACACCGGGGAGCTGTTTTTT.

The DNA for the CDR3 is TGTGCCATCAGTGGGGCTTACGGGACAGACAATGAGCAGTTCTTC. The encoded protein is CAISGAYGTDNEQFF. The chain has TRBV10-3 and TRBJ2-1; 7 nucleotides match TRBD1. V gave up 4 bases and J gave up 5 bases; unmatched junction bases: 8. The CDR3 loop spans 15 amino acids. CDR1 and CDR2 (germline): ENHRY, SYGVKD.

The J gene is TRBJ1-2, the V gene TRBV4-1; D is ambiguous. CDR1 is MGHRA and CDR2 is YSYEKL in the germline V gene. Trimming took off 0 bases at V and 0 bases at J, with 8 bases between the two ends. CDR3 length: 15 amino acids. The DNA for the CDR3 is TGCGCCAGCAGCCAAGATGAGGGAACTAACTATGGCTACACCTTC. This encodes CASSQDEGTNYGYTF.

This sequence joins TRBV5-1 and TRBJ2-3; TRBD2 aligns across 7 bases. The germline gives CDR1 SGHRS, CDR2 YFSETQ. Trimming at V came to 0 bases and at J to 0 bases, leaving 4 bases not matched to a gene. The CDR3 has 16 amino acids. CDR3 protein: CASSLGASGSTDTQYF. CDR3 nucleotide sequence: TGCGCCAGCAGCTTGGGGGCTAGCGGCAGCACAGATACGCAGTATTTT.

The CDR3 sequence is CASSYSQGALTGELFF. As DNA, the CDR3 is TGTGCCAGCAGTTACTCTCAGGGGGCGCTGACCGGGGAGCTGTTTTTT. The chain is built from TRBV6-6 and TRBJ2-2; TRBD1 aligns across 8 bases. The CDR3 is 16 residues long. V lost 0 bases and J lost 5; bases outside the gene matches: 5. Per the germline V gene, CDR1 is MNHNY and CDR2 is SVGAGI (reference sequence).

The rearrangement joins TRBV5-6 to TRBJ1-5, with D hard to call. This CDR3 spans 14 amino acids. Trimming took 0 bases from V and 4 from J, leaving 8 bases between them. CDR1 is SGHDT, CDR2 YYEEEE, per germline. CDR3 loop: CASSLGSANQPQHF. The CDR3 DNA reads TGTGCCAGCAGCTTGGGCAGTGCTAATCAGCCCCAGCATTTT.

This clone was recorded once. This chain uses TRBV27 with TRBJ2-4, with D possibly matching TRBD2 (5 bases). Germline V CDR1 and CDR2: MNHEY, SMNVEV (reference sequence). V was cut by 6 bases and J by 11 bases, with 14 bases left in between. The CDR3 has 12 residues. CDR3 sequence reads: CASSQAELVQYF. The CDR3 nucleotides are TGTGCCAGCAGCCAGGCCGAACTAGTTCAGTACTTC.

The V gene is TRBV6-1, the J gene TRBJ2-1, with 7 bases matching TRBD1. V trimming: 2 bases; J trimming: 4 bases; junction bases outside the gene matches: 8. Germline V gene data show CDR1 as MNHNS and CDR2 as SASEGT. The length of the CDR3 is 16 residues. CDR3 nucleotides: TGTGCCAGCAGTGAACTGACAGGGCGAAGATACAATGAGCAGTTCTTC. This gives the protein CASSELTGRRYNEQFF.

The genes are TRBV3-1 (or the pseudogene TRBV3-2) and TRBJ2-7; D unclear. The CDR3 is 12 amino acids. Germline loops: CDR1 LGHDT, CDR2 YNNKEL (reference sequence). The V and J ends lost 4 bases and 7 bases respectively, with 11 bases between them. As DNA, the CDR3 is TGTGCCAGCAGCCGAGGCTTCTTAGAGCAGTACTTC. It is translated as CASSRGFLEQYF.

The chain combines TRBV30 with TRBJ1-6; 8 nucleotides agree with TRBD1. V shed 2 bases and J 10 bases; nucleotides not matched to a gene: 13. Germline V gene data show CDR1 as GTSNPN and CDR2 as SVGIG (reference sequence). This CDR3 contains 16 residues. The CDR3, as DNA: TGTGCCTGGAGTCCACCCGGTGGACAGGGTCGGTCACCCCTCCACTTT. Translated: CAWSPPGGQGRSPLHF.

This clone was seen once. The chain joins TRBV30 to TRBJ2-1; TRBD2 might be the D (5 bases). Per germline, CDR1 GTSNPN and CDR2 SVGIG (reference sequence). The CDR3 is made up of 13 amino acids. Deletions cut 7 bases from V and 0 bases from J, with 10 bases between. The CDR3 DNA reads as TGTGCCTCCGCGGGTAGCTCCTACAATGAGCAGTTCTTC. Amino acid sequence: CASAGSSYNEQFF.

This clone came up once. The gene calls are TRBV12-5 and TRBJ1-1, with D perhaps matching TRBD1 (5 bases). Germline assignment: CDR1 LGHNT and CDR2 FRNRAP. This CDR3 is built from 14 residues. V was cut by 6 bases and J by 1 base, with 12 bases left in between. The CDR3 reads CASGPGTGNTEAFF. CDR3 sequence (DNA): TGTGCTAGTGGCCCCGGAACAGGGAACACTGAAGCTTTCTTT.

The V and J genes are TRBV9 and TRBJ2-1; D remains ambiguous. Germline-derived CDR1 and CDR2 are SGDLS and YYNGEE. The CDR3 contains 15 residues. V lost 1 base and J lost 8, with 16 bases in between. The CDR3 here is CASSVQGSGPDEQFF. The CDR3 DNA sequence: TGTGCCAGCAGCGTACAAGGATCGGGTCCCGATGAGCAGTTCTTC.

The rearrangement joins TRBV3-1 (or the pseudogene TRBV3-2) to TRBJ2-1, with 10 positions matching TRBD1. The V gene end was trimmed by 4 bases and the J gene end by 5 bases; junction bases not matched to a gene: 5. The V gene's germline CDR1 is LGHDT and CDR2 YNNKEL (reference sequence). CDR3 length equals 15 residues. The CDR3: CASSLTGGYHNEQFF. For the CDR3, the DNA is TGTGCCAGCAGCCTGACAGGGGGCTACCACAATGAGCAGTTCTTC.

The V call is TRBV12-5, the J call TRBJ2-2; D remains unclear. CDR1 and CDR2 from the germline V gene are LGHNT and FRNRAP. Trimming took off 5 bases at V and 2 bases at J, with 6 bases between the two ends. The CDR3 is 13 residues long. Here the CDR3 reads CASGPLNTGELFF. The CDR3 nucleotides are TGTGCTAGTGGTCCCCTTAACACCGGGGAGCTGTTTTTT.

The chain carries TRBV4-3 and TRBJ1-6; tentative D call: TRBD1 (6 bases). The germline V and J ends were trimmed by 0 bases and 4 bases, with 10 bases remaining between them. This CDR3 contains 16 residues. Germline V gene sequence: CDR1 LGHNA, CDR2 YSLEER. CDR3 DNA: TGCGCCAGCAGCCAAGACAGGGGCCGATATAATTCACCCCTCCACTTT. This sequence encodes CASSQDRGRYNSPLHF.

The chain uses TRBV28 and TRBJ1-2; TRBD1 aligns across 7 bases. Losses at the gene ends were 8 bases for V and 1 base for J; bases not matched to a gene: 13. The germline V gene encodes CDR1 MDHEN and CDR2 SYDVKM. This CDR3 has 16 residues. CDR3 nucleotides: TGTGCCAGCGGGGGCATACAGGGGCGACTTAACTATGGCTACACCTTC. Protein sequence: CASGGIQGRLNYGYTF.

Only a few counts were recorded for this clone. V is TRBV14 and J is TRBJ1-2; D perhaps matches TRBD1 (5 bases). Germline lookup yields CDR1 SGHDN and CDR2 FVKESK. The CDR3 extends over 13 amino acids. V lost 1 base and J lost 2, with 5 bases in between. The CDR3 DNA sequence: TGTGCCAGCAGCCAAGGACAGAACTATGGCTACACCTTC. Amino acids: CASSQGQNYGYTF.

This chain joins TRBV7-2 and TRBJ2-7, with D possibly being TRBD1 (5 bases). The CDR3 sequence is 13 residues long. Germline V CDR1 and CDR2: SGHTA, FQGNSA. Trimming removed 1 base from V and 7 bases from J, with 11 bases in between. CDR3 loop: CASSLGPGREQYF. CDR3 coding DNA: TGTGCCAGCAGCTTAGGGCCAGGGCGGGAGCAGTACTTC.

The chain employs TRBV4-1 and TRBJ2-2, with D perhaps matching TRBD1 (5 bases). Germline V gene sequence: CDR1 MGHRA, CDR2 YSYEKL. The CDR3 runs 13 residues. The germline V and J ends were trimmed by 4 bases and 5 bases, with 8 bases remaining between them. The CDR3 loop is CASSPRDTGELFF. CDR3 bases: TGCGCCAGCAGCCCCAGGGATACCGGGGAGCTGTTTTTT.

This clone was seen a handful of times. This chain links TRBV7-3 with TRBJ2-2; no reliable D call. Germline values: CDR1 SGHTA, CDR2 FQGTGA. V lost 5 bases, J lost 1 base, and 8 bases lay in between. This CDR3 is 14 amino acids long. In nucleotides, the CDR3 is TGTGCCAGCAGCCGACACCGGAACACCGGGGAGCTGTTTTTT. The encoded protein is CASSRHRNTGELFF.

The J gene is TRBJ1-1, the V gene TRBV3-1 (or the pseudogene TRBV3-2); 7 nucleotides match TRBD1. Germline-derived CDR1 and CDR2 are LGHDT and YNNKEL (reference sequence). Losses at the gene ends were 7 bases for V and 1 base for J; bases not matched to a gene: 3. The CDR3 is made up of 13 amino acids. CDR3 sequence (DNA): TGTGCCAGCATTAACAGGGGGAACACTGAAGCTTTCTTT. Protein sequence: CASINRGNTEAFF.

The CDR3 protein is CASSYSASGESDTQYF. CDR3 coding DNA: TGTGCCAGCAGTTACTCGGCTAGCGGGGAATCAGATACGCAGTATTTT. V is TRBV6-5 and J is TRBJ2-3, with 9 bases lining up with TRBD2. The V gene's germline CDR1 is MNHEY and CDR2 SVGAGI. The CDR3 has 16 amino acids. V shed 0 bases, J shed 4 bases, and the junction held 5 bases outside the gene matches.

The table lists this clone with a count of one. The rearrangement uses TRBV7-9 and TRBJ1-1, with D possibly matching TRBD1 (5 bases). There are 13 residues in the CDR3. Trimming removed 4 bases from V and 7 bases from J, with 13 bases in between. Germline CDR1 reads SEHNR; CDR2 reads FQNEAQ (reference sequence). The CDR3: CASSSRQHLEAFF. The CDR3 DNA reads as TGTGCCAGCAGCTCGCGACAGCACCTTGAAGCTTTCTTT.

The chain links TRBV14 to TRBJ1-2; no clear D gene. Trimming took 1 base from V and 6 from J, leaving 18 bases between them. Looked up from germline, CDR1 is SGHDN and CDR2 is FVKESK. CDR3 length: 16 amino acids. The CDR3 reads CASSQAIGRGRDGYTF. Written as DNA, the CDR3 is TGTGCCAGCAGCCAAGCTATTGGTCGAGGGAGGGATGGCTACACCTTC.

The rearrangement uses TRBV2 and TRBJ1-1, with 9 bases identical to TRBD1. The germline V gene encodes CDR1 SNHLY and CDR2 FYNNEI. The CDR3 length is 15 residues. Losses at the gene ends were 6 bases for V and 5 bases for J; bases not matched to a gene: 10. This chain's CDR3 is CASSPDRGSGTEAFF. In DNA, the CDR3 is TGTGCCAGCAGCCCGGACAGGGGTAGCGGGACTGAAGCTTTCTTT.

The rearrangement joins TRBV6-2 or TRBV6-3 to TRBJ2-1; 10 nucleotides agree with TRBD2. The CDR3 contains 19 residues. The ends lost 0 bases at V and 3 bases at J; junction bases unmatched: 11. The germline CDR1 and CDR2 sequences are MNHEY and SVGEGT. CDR3 loop: CASSYSPWLAGDNYNEQFF. The CDR3 coding sequence is TGTGCCAGCAGTTACTCACCCTGGCTAGCGGGGGACAACTACAATGAGCAGTTCTTC.

The chain carries TRBV19 and TRBJ2-5; 7 bases fit TRBD1. From germline, CDR1 is LNHDA and CDR2 SQIVND (reference sequence). This CDR3 has 11 amino acids. V shed 7 bases and J 4 bases; nucleotides not matched to a gene: 0. CDR3 amino acids: CASTGGETQYF. The CDR3 coding sequence is TGTGCCAGTACAGGGGGAGAGACCCAGTACTTC. The full variable domain, completed using reference TRBV19 and TRBJ2-5, is DGGITQSPKYLFRKEGQNVTLSCEQNLNHDAMYWYRQDPGQGLRLIYYSQIVNDFQKGDIAEGYSVSREKKESFPLTVTSAQKNPTAFYLCASTGGETQYFGPGTRLLVL.

This clone was counted a single time. This sequence joins TRBV3-1 (or the pseudogene TRBV3-2) and TRBJ1-2; D may be TRBD1 (5 bases). This CDR3 spans 14 amino acids. V was trimmed by 7 bases and J by 7 bases, leaving 19 bases between them. Germline values: CDR1 LGHDT, CDR2 YNNKEL (reference sequence). CDR3 protein: CASTAMRGDIGYTF. CDR3 coding DNA: TGTGCCAGCACCGCAATGCGGGGGGATATTGGCTACACCTTC.

The J gene is TRBJ1-2, the V gene TRBV6-5; tentative D call: TRBD1 (6 bases). The CDR3 is made up of 13 amino acids. Germline lookup yields CDR1 MNHEY and CDR2 SVGAGI. The germline V and J ends were trimmed by 5 bases and 4 bases, with 11 bases remaining between them. The DNA of the CDR3 is TGTGCCAGCAGTCAGGAAGGGGGCTATGGCTACACCTTC. This sequence encodes CASSQEGGYGYTF.

The chain is built from TRBV7-9 and TRBJ2-3, with a tentative D call TRBD1 (6 bases). Trimming cost V 1 base and J 6 bases, with 11 bases left between them. The CDR3 extends over 14 amino acids. From germline, CDR1 is SEHNR and CDR2 FQNEAQ (reference sequence). This CDR3 reads CASSLVWGPDTQYF. The DNA for the CDR3 is TGTGCCAGCAGCTTAGTGTGGGGGCCGGATACGCAGTATTTT.

The CDR3 DNA reads as TGCGCCAGCAGCTGGAGCAGGACTAGCGGGGGGGATGAGCAGTTCTTC. The encoded protein is CASSWSRTSGGDEQFF. V is TRBV5-1 and J is TRBJ2-1; 15 nucleotides match TRBD2. The CDR3 runs 16 residues. CDR1 is SGHRS, CDR2 YFSETQ, per germline. The ends lost 3 bases at V and 8 bases at J; junction bases unmatched: 6.